A single sample is the source of the 9 T cell receptor beta chains below, sequenced in a study of blood T cell repertoires in COVID-19. TCRdb keeps only in-frame clones here, not all; method: immunoSEQ multiplex PCR. The sample lists a few hundred thousand clones; around 84% were seen once. The specimen was PBMCs or T cells enriched from blood (not recorded which). These receptors were collected from a woman between 35 and 50 years old who had recovered from COVID-19.

The V call is TRBV28, the J call TRBJ2-1; 10 bases line up with TRBD2. Losses at the gene ends were 4 bases for V and 4 bases for J; bases not matched to a gene: 7. The V gene's germline CDR1 is MDHEN and CDR2 SYDVKM. The CDR3 sequence is 16 residues long. The CDR3 loop is CASSSAGTSAYNEQFF. As DNA, the CDR3 is TGTGCCAGCAGTTCAGCCGGGACTAGCGCTTACAATGAGCAGTTCTTC.

The CDR3 protein is CASSRNPGQGTGELFF. In DNA, the CDR3 is TGTGCCAGCAGCCGAAATCCGGGACAGGGTACCGGGGAGCTGTTTTTT. This chain links TRBV5-5 with TRBJ2-2; 9 bases fit TRBD1. CDR1 is SGHKS and CDR2 is YYEKEE in the germline V gene (reference sequence). The CDR3 runs to 16 residues. With V trimmed by 4 bases and J by 5 bases, 9 bases remained unmatched.

As DNA, the CDR3 is TGTGCCAGCAGCTTTGGATCTCGGGGGGAGGGCTACACCTTC. Translating gives CASSFGSRGEGYTF. V gene TRBV5-5 combines with J gene TRBJ1-2; D is perhaps TRBD1 (5 bases). This CDR3 has 14 amino acids. Looked up from germline, CDR1 is SGHKS and CDR2 is YYEKEE (reference sequence). V was pared by 2 bases and J by 8 bases, with 16 bases between.

J is TRBJ1-1 and V is TRBV5-1, with a weak D call TRBD1 (6 bases). CDR1 and CDR2 (germline): SGHRS, YFSETQ. V was trimmed by 0 bases and J by 4 bases, leaving 13 bases between them. The CDR3 has 15 residues. CDR3 amino acids: CASSLARGGRTEAFF. For the CDR3, the DNA is TGCGCCAGCAGCTTGGCCAGGGGCGGTCGCACTGAAGCTTTCTTT.

The chain carries TRBV19 and TRBJ2-4; no clear D. The germline V gene encodes CDR1 LNHDA and CDR2 SQIVND (reference sequence). The CDR3 runs to 15 residues. The V and J ends lost 6 bases and 4 bases respectively, with 16 bases between them. The CDR3: CASSQPGRQKNIQYF. In nucleotides, the CDR3 is TGTGCCAGTAGCCAACCGGGTCGTCAAAAAAACATTCAGTACTTC.

The chain combines TRBV4-3 with TRBJ1-6; D is possibly TRBD1 (5 bases). V was shortened by 5 bases and J by 7 bases, with 12 bases between the two germline ends. Germline assignment: CDR1 LGHNA and CDR2 YSLEER. The CDR3 has 14 residues. CDR3 protein: CASSAQGMNSPLHF. The DNA for the CDR3 is TGCGCCAGCAGCGCGCAGGGTATGAATTCACCCCTCCACTTT.

The rearrangement joins TRBV9 to TRBJ2-2, with D possibly being TRBD2 (7 bases). The CDR3 spans 14 residues. Per germline, CDR1 SGDLS and CDR2 YYNGEE. The V gene lost 7 bases and the J gene lost 5 bases, with 15 bases spanning the gap. CDR3 loop: CASGPGGRTGELFF. Written as DNA, the CDR3 is TGTGCCAGCGGCCCCGGGGGGCGGACCGGGGAGCTGTTTTTT.

The chain carries TRBV5-1 and TRBJ2-2; D might be TRBD1 (7 bases). V was cut by 5 bases and J by 5 bases, with 16 bases left in between. From germline, CDR1 is SGHRS and CDR2 YFSETQ. The CDR3 runs 15 residues. The CDR3 here is CASRAGQPTTGELFF. The CDR3, as DNA: TGCGCCAGCAGGGCGGGACAGCCTACAACCGGGGAGCTGTTTTTT. Full variable domain (remainder filled in from reference TRBV5-1 and TRBJ2-2): KAGVTQTPRYLIKTRGQQVTLSCSPISGHRSVSWYQQTPGQGLQFLFEYFSETQRNKGNFPGRFSGRQFSNSRSEMNVSTLELGDSALYLCASRAGQPTTGELFFGEGSRLTVL.

The V call is TRBV2, the J call TRBJ1-6; D perhaps matches TRBD1 (5 bases). Between the trimmed V and J ends, which lost 6 bases and 9 bases, there was a span of 15 bases. Germline V gene data show CDR1 as SNHLY and CDR2 as FYNNEI. The CDR3 length is 14 residues. The DNA of the CDR3 is TGTGCCAGCAGGAGGGACTCCGTTGGTTCACCCCTCCACTTT. Protein product: CASRRDSVGSPLHF.